This note documents a single T cell receptor (beta chain) sequence. In the authors' workflow: Filtering differed since immunoSEQ provided only junctions, with no quality scores. Libraries were prepared by immunoSEQ multiplex PCR; TCRdb keeps only in-frame clonotypes and omits some of them. V and J calls and clone size are given by that table; D and trimming were obtained from the DNA. The sample holds under 2,500,000 clones, roughly 95% seen once. The healthy adult donors were HIV-negative and reported no recent acute infections or vaccinations. CD4+ cells underwent separation, giving CD45RA+ naive and CD45RA-negative memory subsets. The germline gives CDR1 GTSNPN, CDR2 SVGIG (reference sequence). The ends were cut back, 0 bases at V and 0 bases at J, with 9 bases in the middle. CDR3 size: 16 residues. The data originate from a study of shared clonotypes between healthy human individuals.

This sequence originates from a man aged 18 to 29 in good health. Sequenced material: naive CD4+ T cells sorted from blood. Subset noted: CD45RA+ positively selected. The chain employs TRBV30 and TRBJ1-6; D is unresolved. The CDR3 is CAWSVRQSSYNSPLHF. In DNA, the CDR3 is TGTGCCTGGAGTGTACGTCAGAGCTCCTATAATTCACCCCTCCACTTT.